The 10 T cell receptor beta chains listed next were all sequenced from one sample in a study of T cell changes during pregnancy in multiple sclerosis. The protocol was immunoSEQ multiplex PCR, while the TCRdb copy is restricted to in-frame clones and leaves out a portion. The sample yields about 40,000 clones, over 80% seen once. This specimen was CD4+ T cells from peripheral blood mononuclear cells, taken before pregnancy. These receptors were taken from a female donor with multiple sclerosis, enrolled in a pregnancy study.

The rearrangement links TRBV6-5 to TRBJ2-3; tentatively, D is TRBD2 (5 bases). Trimming left V 7 bases short and J 0 bases short, with 11 bases between. Germline V gene sequence: CDR1 MNHEY, CDR2 SVGAGI. The CDR3 length is 14 residues. For the CDR3, the DNA is TGTGCCAGCAAGCCCGGCGGGAGCACAGATACGCAGTATTTT. Its translation: CASKPGGSTDTQYF.

The genes are TRBV27 and TRBJ1-2, with D maybe TRBD1 (5 bases). V was cut by 3 bases and J by 4 bases, with 15 bases left in between. Germline V CDR1 and CDR2: MNHEY, SMNVEV (reference sequence). This CDR3 has 15 residues. The CDR3 DNA is TGTGCCAGCAGTTTTGGCCCCGGGGGAGGCTATGGCTACACCTTC. Amino acids: CASSFGPGGGYGYTF.

V gene TRBV20-1 combines with J gene TRBJ2-2, with D uncertain. V gave up 6 bases and J gave up 7 bases, with 9 bases separating them. CDR3 length equals 11 residues. Germline V gene sequence: CDR1 DFQATT, CDR2 SNEGSKA (reference sequence). CDR3 sequence reads: CSAILSGELFF. The CDR3 region has the DNA TGCAGTGCGATCCTTAGCGGGGAGCTGTTTTTT.

The chain employs TRBV9 and TRBJ1-1, with D perhaps TRBD1 (6 bases). Per the germline V gene, CDR1 is SGDLS and CDR2 is YYNGEE. V was shortened by 4 bases and J by 7 bases, with 8 bases between the two germline ends. The CDR3 sequence is 11 residues long. In nucleotides, the CDR3 is TGTGCCAGCAGCAGGACAGATGAAGCTTTCTTT. This encodes CASSRTDEAFF.

This chain connects TRBV2 to TRBJ2-5, with 8 bases identical to TRBD2. Germline CDR1 is SNHLY and CDR2 is FYNNEI. J gave up 0 bases and V 4 bases, and 4 bases lay outside the gene matches. The CDR3 runs to 15 residues. CDR3 nucleotides: TGTGCCAGCAGTGTCCGCGGGGGGTACCAAGAGACCCAGTACTTC. Translating it yields CASSVRGGYQETQYF.

The chain recombines TRBV27 with TRBJ1-4, with a tentative D call TRBD1 (6 bases). The V end was cut by 3 bases, the J end by 5 bases, with 10 bases between. This CDR3 contains 14 residues. Per germline, CDR1 MNHEY and CDR2 SMNVEV (reference sequence). The CDR3 DNA reads as TGTGCCAGCAGTTTCGGACAGCCAAATGAAAAACTGTTTTTT. Translation gives CASSFGQPNEKLFF. Looking up the rest from reference TRBV27 and TRBJ1-4 gives the full variable domain: EAQVTQNPRYLITVTGKKLTVTCSQNMNHEYMSWYRQDPGLGLRQIYYSMNVEVTDKGDVPEGYKVSRKEKRNFPLILESPSPNQTSLYFCASSFGQPNEKLFFGSGTQLSVL.

This chain uses TRBV7-2 with TRBJ1-5; D is unclear. This CDR3 comprises 14 residues. V gave up 3 bases and J gave up 0 bases, with 6 bases separating them. The V gene's germline CDR1 is SGHTA and CDR2 FQGNSA. The CDR3 is CASSFSSSNQPQHF. CDR3 DNA: TGTGCCAGCAGCTTTAGTAGTAGCAATCAGCCCCAGCATTTT.

The chain has TRBV6-5 and TRBJ2-7, with a tentative D call TRBD1 (5 bases). The length of the CDR3 is 15 residues. V was shortened by 6 bases and J by 1 base, with 16 bases between the two germline ends. Germline assignment: CDR1 MNHEY and CDR2 SVGAGI. The CDR3 DNA follows: TGTGCCAGCAGCACTACAGGCTCCCTGTCCTACGAGCAGTACTTC. Translating gives CASSTTGSLSYEQYF.

This clone has just one count. The rearrangement joins TRBV27 to TRBJ1-2; TRBD1 agrees at 9 bases. In germline, CDR1 is MNHEY, CDR2 SMNVEV (reference sequence). Trimming at V came to 5 bases and at J to 4 bases, leaving 8 bases not matched to a gene. CDR3 size: 15 residues. CDR3 bases: TGTGCCAGCAGTATCCAACAGGGGGCGGGCTATGGCTACACCTTC. Translation: CASSIQQGAGYGYTF.

The V call is TRBV9, the J call TRBJ2-5; D gene ambiguous. Germline CDR1 is SGDLS and CDR2 is YYNGEE. V lost 4 bases to trimming and J lost 5 bases, with 15 bases between them. This CDR3 is built from 14 residues. CDR3: CASSPRRDWETQYF. CDR3 DNA sequence: TGTGCCAGCAGCCCAAGGAGAGACTGGGAGACCCAGTACTTC.